Given below is one T cell receptor beta chain in context. Since the CDR3 does not end with the conserved phenylalanine or tryptophan, this likely comes from a read error. The DNA is left out, because the CDR3 cannot be placed on it with certainty; the CDR3 is given as TCRdb lists it. TCRdb keeps only in-frame clones here, not all; method: immunoSEQ multiplex PCR. The sample records about 110,000 clones, 88% being singletons. The data stem from a study of identifying expanded T cells in peripheral blood. Including both end residues, the CDR3 is 10 amino acids long. CDR1 and CDR2 (germline): SEHNR, FQNEAQ (reference sequence).

The receptor was isolated from a person between 18 and 69 years old in good health. This sequence joins TRBV7-9 and TRBJ2-3; the tabulated D call, TRBD2, remains unverified against the DNA. Sequenced sample: blood. The CDR3 loop reads CASSSLPLAI.